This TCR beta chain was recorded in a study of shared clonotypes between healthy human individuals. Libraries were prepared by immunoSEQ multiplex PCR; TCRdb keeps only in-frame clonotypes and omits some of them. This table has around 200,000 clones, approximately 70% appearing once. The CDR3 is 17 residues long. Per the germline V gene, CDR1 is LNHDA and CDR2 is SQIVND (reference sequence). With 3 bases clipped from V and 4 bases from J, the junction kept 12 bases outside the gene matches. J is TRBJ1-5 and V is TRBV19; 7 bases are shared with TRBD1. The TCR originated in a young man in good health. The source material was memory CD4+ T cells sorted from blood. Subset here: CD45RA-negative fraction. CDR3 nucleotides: TGTGCCAGTAGTATCCAGATTGACAGGGCTTTGAATCAGCCCCAGCATTTT. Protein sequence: CASSIQIDRALNQPQHF.